One sample yielded the 31 T cell receptor beta chains listed below, sequenced in a study of blood T cell repertoires in COVID-19 (dated by TCRdb to about 2020). The library was prepared using the immunoSEQ multiplex PCR assay. TCRdb mirrors the immuneACCESS table, restricted to in-frame sequences. Some clones are absent from its copies; in checked studies, under half trace to an unresolved V gene, and the reason for the others is unknown. The sample table shows 100,000 to 150,000 clones, and less than 75% are seen once. The ten biggest clones cover more than 0.65% of the sample. Input material: peripheral blood. The origin of the receptors is a human donor with acute or convalescent COVID-19. The donor label of this sample is uncertain.

The rearrangement links TRBV5-1 to TRBJ2-2, with TRBD1 as a possible D gene (6 bases). The CDR3 is made up of 16 amino acids. V was clipped by 2 bases and J by 2 bases, with 13 bases between them. Germline CDR1 SGHRS, CDR2 YFSETQ. CDR3 nucleotides: TGCGCCAGCAGCTTACAGGGATTTCTAAACACCGGGGAGCTGTTTTTT. Protein sequence: CASSLQGFLNTGELFF.

By its share, this clone is medium-sized. This CDR3 is also generated by other DNA sequences in the sample. This chain uses TRBV4-2 with TRBJ2-1, with 8 bases matching TRBD2. With V trimmed by 0 bases and J by 3 bases, 1 base remained unmatched. This CDR3 contains 15 residues. Germline CDR1 LGHNA, CDR2 YNFKEQ. The CDR3 here is CASSQERGGYNEQFF. CDR3 nucleotide sequence: TGTGCCAGCAGCCAAGAACGGGGGGGCTACAATGAGCAGTTCTTC.

The gene calls are TRBV29-1 and TRBJ2-5, with D maybe TRBD2 (6 bases). The V and J ends lost 7 bases and 1 base respectively, with 19 bases between them. From germline, CDR1 is SQVTM and CDR2 ANQGSEA. This CDR3 has 15 residues. CDR3 DNA sequence: TGCAGCGCCATCCCTGGGAGTAGCGGCCAAGAGACCCAGTACTTC. It encodes CSAIPGSSGQETQYF.

This clone showed up just once. This CDR3 is also generated by other DNA sequences in the sample. The chain is built from TRBV28 and TRBJ1-2, with 9 bases lining up with TRBD1. V lost 6 bases and J lost 8; bases outside the gene matches: 7. The CDR3 loop spans 13 amino acids. From germline, CDR1 is MDHEN and CDR2 SYDVKM. The CDR3 bases are TGTGCCAGCAGCCTACAGGGGGCTAGGGGCTACACCTTC. This codes for CASSLQGARGYTF.

There are a few counts of this clone. The chain recombines TRBV24-1 with TRBJ2-2; a weak D match, TRBD2 (6 bases). Germline assignment: CDR1 KGHDR and CDR2 SFDVKD. The V end lost 5 bases, the J end lost 4 bases, and 10 bases lay between the germline ends. The CDR3 is 14 amino acids. CDR3 sequence reads: CATSVSGSTGELFF. The DNA for the CDR3 is TGTGCCACCAGTGTAAGCGGGTCCACCGGGGAGCTGTTTTTT.

This sequence joins TRBV10-3 and TRBJ1-1; D is undetermined. Germline V gene data show CDR1 as ENHRY and CDR2 as SYGVKD. The CDR3 is 18 residues long. Trimming left V 0 bases short and J 4 bases short, with 21 bases between. The CDR3 region is CAISESKRENPASTEAFF. In DNA, the CDR3 is TGTGCCATCAGTGAGTCGAAAAGGGAGAATCCGGCGAGCACTGAAGCTTTCTTT.

This clone was seen ten or more times. The genes are TRBV2 and TRBJ2-3; 9 bases fit TRBD1. CDR1 and CDR2 (germline): SNHLY, FYNNEI. Germline trimming cut 7 bases from V and 1 base from J; bases unmatched to any gene: 3. The length of the CDR3 is 14 residues. CDR3 amino acids: CASTNRGRTDTQYF. As DNA, the CDR3 is TGTGCCAGCACAAACAGGGGGCGCACAGATACGCAGTATTTT.

The chain recombines TRBV19 with TRBJ2-7, with TRBD1 as a possible D gene (6 bases). V was trimmed by 3 bases and J by 4 bases, leaving 10 bases between them. The CDR3 contains 13 residues. The germline gives CDR1 LNHDA, CDR2 SQIVND (reference sequence). The CDR3 loop reads CASSMEQGYEQYV. In DNA form, the CDR3 reads TGTGCCAGTAGTATGGAACAGGGATACGAGCAGTACGTC.

The chain recombines TRBV2 with TRBJ1-2; D is unclear. The V gene lost 4 bases and the J gene lost 8 bases, with 14 bases spanning the gap. This CDR3 region has 13 residues. The germline V gene has CDR1 SNHLY and CDR2 FYNNEI. CDR3 sequence (DNA): TGTGCCAGCAGTGGGAGGGTGGACTCCGGCTACACCTTC. Protein product: CASSGRVDSGYTF.

The chain couples TRBV2 to TRBJ1-5; D gene uncertain. Germline CDR1 is SNHLY and CDR2 is FYNNEI. V was trimmed by 7 bases and J by 0 bases, leaving 16 bases between them. The CDR3 covers 16 residues. CDR3 sequence (DNA): TGTGCCAGCACTATTGGACTGAGGAATAGCAATCAGCCCCAGCATTTT. It specifies CASTIGLRNSNQPQHF.

The chain carries TRBV18 and TRBJ1-1, with 7 bases that match TRBD1. Germline V gene sequence: CDR1 KGHSH, CDR2 LQKENI. The CDR3 is 13 residues long. Germline trimming cut 6 bases from V and 3 bases from J; bases unmatched to any gene: 4. The CDR3 region has the DNA TGTGCCAGCTCCCCTGACAGGGACACTGAAGCTTTCTTT. It codes for CASSPDRDTEAFF.

The rearrangement uses TRBV6-1 and TRBJ1-1; D remains ambiguous. The germline V gene encodes CDR1 MNHNS and CDR2 SASEGT. The CDR3 runs to 14 residues. V gave up 0 bases and J gave up 7 bases, with 12 bases separating them. The CDR3 reads CASSEATISGEAFF. CDR3 in DNA: TGTGCCAGCAGTGAAGCTACGATTAGCGGTGAAGCTTTCTTT.

The CDR3 region has the DNA TGTGCCCTCCGGGACACTCGATCTTCACCCCTCCACTTT. Translated: CALRDTRSSPLHF. The chain is built from TRBV6-5 and TRBJ1-6, with D perhaps matching TRBD1 (6 bases). The length of the CDR3 is 13 residues. V was cut by 11 bases and J by 9 bases, with 17 bases left in between. In germline, CDR1 is MNHEY, CDR2 SVGAGI.

The chain is built from TRBV28 and TRBJ2-1, with TRBD2 matching 11 bases. With V trimmed by 5 bases and J by 8 bases, 8 bases remained unmatched. CDR3 length equals 15 residues. Germline assignment: CDR1 MDHEN and CDR2 SYDVKM. CDR3 nucleotide sequence: TGTGCCAGCAGTCCCATAGCGGGGGGGCGGGATGAGCAGTTCTTC. This gives the protein CASSPIAGGRDEQFF.

The rearrangement links TRBV7-9 to TRBJ2-7; maybe TRBD2 (6 bases). The CDR3 contains 14 residues. V was cut by 3 bases and J by 2 bases, with 11 bases left in between. Germline loops: CDR1 SEHNR, CDR2 FQNEAQ (reference sequence). Here the CDR3 reads CASSLAGRAYEQYV. The CDR3 DNA sequence: TGTGCCAGCAGCTTGGCGGGACGAGCCTACGAGCAGTACGTC.

This chain links TRBV28 with TRBJ1-1; D gene ambiguous. Trimming took off 2 bases at V and 0 bases at J, with 13 bases between the two ends. The germline gives CDR1 MDHEN, CDR2 SYDVKM. The length of the CDR3 is 16 residues. The CDR3 spells CASSLPPLYMNTEAFF. CDR3 in DNA: TGTGCCAGCAGTTTACCTCCGCTGTACATGAACACTGAAGCTTTCTTT. Full variable domain (rest looked up from reference TRBV28 and TRBJ1-1): DVKVTQSSRYLVKRTGEKVFLECVQDMDHENMFWYRQDPGLGLRLIYFSYDVKMKEKGDIPEGYSVSREKKERFSLILESASTNQTSMYLCASSLPPLYMNTEAFFGQGTRLTVV.

The chain recombines TRBV13 with TRBJ1-5; 8 bases map to TRBD1. Germline lookup yields CDR1 PRHDT and CDR2 FYEKMQ (reference sequence). The J segment lost 7 bases and the V segment lost 5 bases, leaving 10 bases of the junction unmatched. The CDR3 extends over 15 amino acids. The chain's CDR3 is CASSTRQGLGQPQHF. The DNA of the CDR3 is TGTGCCAGCAGCACCCGACAGGGGCTAGGACAGCCCCAGCATTTT.

The V call is TRBV5-1, the J call TRBJ2-1; 10 nucleotides agree with TRBD2. The CDR3 extends over 18 amino acids. In germline, CDR1 is SGHRS, CDR2 YFSETQ. V lost 0 bases to trimming and J lost 6 bases; unmatched junction nucleotides: 12. This chain's CDR3 is CASSLGPPGAGGPNEQFF. CDR3 in DNA: TGCGCCAGCAGCTTGGGGCCACCCGGAGCGGGGGGGCCCAATGAGCAGTTCTTC.

The V and J genes are TRBV4-1 and TRBJ1-3; possible D gene TRBD1, 5 bases. Between the trimmed V and J ends, which lost 4 bases and 0 bases, there was a span of 19 bases. Germline CDR1 is MGHRA and CDR2 is YSYEKL. This CDR3 is built from 18 residues. The CDR3 protein is CASSPPRMDIYSGNTIYF. CDR3 coding DNA: TGCGCCAGCAGCCCCCCTAGAATGGACATCTACTCTGGAAACACCATATATTTT.

The rearrangement uses TRBV7-9 and TRBJ1-3; D gene unclear. Germline V gene data show CDR1 as SEHNR and CDR2 as FQNEAQ (reference sequence). Trimming took off 7 bases at V and 4 bases at J, with 14 bases between the two ends. The CDR3 has 14 residues. As DNA, the CDR3 is TGTGCCAGCACCGTTAGCCGGAAGGGAAACACCATATATTTT. It is translated as CASTVSRKGNTIYF.

This clone was observed many times. V and J are TRBV7-2 and TRBJ2-3; 10 nucleotides line up with TRBD2. V lost 0 bases to trimming and J lost 1 base; unmatched junction nucleotides: 7. The CDR3 contains 18 residues. Per the germline V gene, CDR1 is SGHTA and CDR2 is FQGNSA. The CDR3 is CASSLAASGGVGTDTQYF. In DNA form, the CDR3 reads TGTGCCAGCAGCTTAGCAGCGAGCGGGGGGGTTGGCACAGATACGCAGTATTTT.

The V gene is TRBV6-5, the J gene TRBJ2-1, with 9 bases lining up with TRBD2. V lost 4 bases and J lost 3; bases outside the gene matches: 7. Germline CDR1 MNHEY, CDR2 SVGAGI. The length of the CDR3 is 16 residues. In DNA form, the CDR3 reads TGTGCCAGCAGTTCATCGACTAGCGGAATCTACAATGAGCAGTTCTTC. It yields the protein CASSSSTSGIYNEQFF.

The genes are TRBV12-3 or TRBV12-4 and TRBJ2-5; no clear D. The CDR3 sequence is 13 residues long. V lost 3 bases and J 4 bases, leaving 9 bases between the germline ends. CDR3 region: CASSFRLGETQYF. The CDR3, as DNA: TGTGCCAGCAGTTTTCGCCTAGGAGAGACCCAGTACTTC.

The chain carries TRBV5-5 and TRBJ1-4; 7 nucleotides match TRBD1. In germline, CDR1 is SGHKS, CDR2 YYEKEE (reference sequence). V trimming: 4 bases; J trimming: 1 base; junction bases outside the gene matches: 4. The CDR3 sequence is 15 residues long. CDR3 region: CASSRRTGTNEKLFF. The CDR3 bases are TGTGCCAGCAGCCGACGGACAGGAACTAATGAAAAACTGTTTTTT.

This clone was counted a single time. The sample contains more than one DNA sequence encoding this CDR3. This rearrangement joins TRBV6-5 to TRBJ1-4; D uncertain. The germline V gene encodes CDR1 MNHEY and CDR2 SVGAGI. The V end was cut by 4 bases, the J end by 0 bases, with 9 bases between. The CDR3 is 15 amino acids. Here the CDR3 reads CASSSGEATNEKLFF. Written as DNA, the CDR3 is TGTGCCAGCAGTTCCGGAGAAGCAACTAATGAAAAACTGTTTTTT.

V and J are TRBV7-9 and TRBJ2-1; the D is unclear. V was shortened by 2 bases and J by 7 bases, with 6 bases between the two germline ends. CDR3 length equals 12 residues. Germline V lookup: CDR1 SEHNR, CDR2 FQNEAQ (reference sequence). DNA of the CDR3: TGTGCCAGCAGCTTATCTCCGAATGAGCAGTTCTTC. This encodes CASSLSPNEQFF.

CDR3 region: CASSFWGQPNEKLFF. The DNA for the CDR3 is TGTGCCAGCAGCTTTTGGGGACAGCCTAATGAAAAACTGTTTTTT. This sequence joins TRBV11-2 and TRBJ1-4, with TRBD1 matching over 7 bases. The germline CDR1 and CDR2 sequences are SGHAT and FQNNGV. This CDR3 is built from 15 residues. J gave up 3 bases and V 3 bases, and 4 bases lay outside the gene matches.

The V gene is TRBV5-1, the J gene TRBJ1-4, with TRBD1 matching over 8 bases. Trimming took 4 bases from V and 3 from J; bases not matched to a gene: 17. CDR1 and CDR2 from the germline V gene are SGHRS and YFSETQ. The CDR3 is 19 residues long. DNA for the CDR3: TGCGCCAGCAGCCCGGGAGCGGCAGGGGGCGTAAGGTCTAATGAAAAACTGTTTTTT. Protein product: CASSPGAAGGVRSNEKLFF.

Here the CDR3 DNA reads TGTGCCAGCAGCCCCCCGGAGGGTAACTATGGCTACACCTTC. Residues: CASSPPEGNYGYTF. The chain recombines TRBV6-6 with TRBJ1-2; D not certain. The CDR3 covers 14 residues. CDR1 is MNHNY and CDR2 is SVGAGI in the germline V gene (reference sequence). Deletions cut 6 bases from V and 1 base from J, with 12 bases between.

This clone occurred once. The chain joins TRBV6-6 to TRBJ1-2; 8 positions match TRBD1. Germline values: CDR1 MNHNY, CDR2 SVGAGI (reference sequence). The CDR3 has 15 residues. Germline trimming cut 0 bases from V and 5 bases from J; bases unmatched to any gene: 5. CDR3 sequence (DNA): TGTGCCAGCAGTTACTCTGGACAGGGAGGGTATGGCTACACCTTC. Amino acids: CASSYSGQGGYGYTF.

This clone came up once. The rearrangement uses TRBV4-1 and TRBJ2-1, with a possible D match to TRBD1 (6 bases). Per the germline V gene, CDR1 is MGHRA and CDR2 is YSYEKL. Between the trimmed V and J ends, which lost 4 bases and 0 bases, there was a span of 22 bases. This CDR3 region has 19 residues. Here the CDR3 DNA reads TGCGCCAGCAGCCTAGCCAACAGGGAAAGGGGGAGCTCCTACAATGAGCAGTTCTTC. Translated, it gives CASSLANRERGSSYNEQFF.